The TCR beta chain described here comes from a study of cytomegalovirus exposure and HLA in healthy donors. Study-level findings and limits: In a later analysis, productive TCRs from donors in an Asian-associated ancestry cluster reportedly carried fewer N-insertions than the cohort mean.

At the time of sampling, donors were nominally healthy, though unrecorded immune exposures were likely. Germline values: CDR1 MNHEY, CDR2 SVGAGI. The CDR3 runs 16 residues. The V and J ends lost 2 bases and 4 bases, in that order; junction bases with no gene match: 7. PCR amplification relied on 60 Vbeta primers (plus 13 Jbeta primers). TCRdb's table, derived via immunoSEQ multiplex PCR, lists solely in-frame clones and lacks some. The sample contains under 300,000 clones, 84% of which appear only once. About this clone itself: Its antigen is not known.

This TCR derives from a middle-aged woman in good health and CMV-seropositive. The chain is built from TRBV6-5 and TRBJ2-1, with 8 positions matching TRBD2. The specimen sequenced was PBMCs. CDR3 coding DNA: TGTGCCAGCAGTTACGCGGGGGGCGCCTTTTACAATGAGCAGTTCTTC. This translates into CASSYAGGAFYNEQFF.